This T cell receptor beta chain was sequenced in a study of cytomegalovirus exposure and HLA in healthy donors. Of note for this clone: Its target is not known.

V was shortened by 5 bases and J by 4 bases, with 17 bases between the two germline ends. Looked up from germline, CDR1 is MRHNA and CDR2 is SNTAGT. This CDR3 comprises 16 residues. PCR primers comprised 60 Vbeta and 13 Jbeta primers. The method was immunoSEQ multiplex PCR; TCRdb's version includes in-frame clones alone and lacks a portion of them. The sample lists about 190,000 clones; approximately 86% were seen once. Findings and caveats of the study: HLA alleles were associated with 17,000 or so TCR beta sequences in a later analysis at 0.05 false discovery rate. DRB1 showed the most TCR associations and HLA-C the fewest in a later analysis, as rates varied by HLA locus. Some V segments, TRBV6-2 and TRBV6-3 among them, were indistinguishable and were therefore excluded.

The chain uses TRBV6-4 and TRBJ1-4, with a possible D match to TRBD1 (6 bases). The sample was PBMCs. This receptor was identified in a boy under 10 years old in good health and CMV-seronegative. The CDR3 coding sequence is TGTGCCAGCAGTCCCCTAGGACAGTCGGATAATGAAAAACTGTTTTTT. This codes for CASSPLGQSDNEKLFF.